The clone carrying this T cell receptor (beta chain) has a handful of counts. The data belong to a study of shared clonotypes between healthy human individuals. Overall study: Used for every donor were three CD4 naive, three CD4 memory, two CD8 naive and one CD8 memory plate.

As originally analysed: ImmunoSEQ output lacked quality scores and full-length reads, limiting matched filtering. The repertoire was sequenced with immunoSEQ multiplex PCR; TCRdb's copy has only in-frame clones and lacks some. The V and J calls and clone size come from that table; D and trimming were worked out from the DNA. The data show about 1 million clones, about 75% seen once. There are 11 residues in the CDR3. Trimming took 5 bases from V and 14 from J; bases not matched to a gene: 9. Germline lookup yields CDR1 SQVTM and CDR2 ANQGSEA. The V call is TRBV29-1, the J call TRBJ2-3, with 8 bases aligning to TRBD1. The sample was memory CD4+ T cells sorted from blood. Stated subset: CD45RA-negative fraction. The source of this sequence is a man aged 18 to 30 in good health. Written as DNA, the CDR3 is TGCAGCGTTTTTACCAGGGGGCAGGTGTATTTT. It translates to CSVFTRGQVYF.